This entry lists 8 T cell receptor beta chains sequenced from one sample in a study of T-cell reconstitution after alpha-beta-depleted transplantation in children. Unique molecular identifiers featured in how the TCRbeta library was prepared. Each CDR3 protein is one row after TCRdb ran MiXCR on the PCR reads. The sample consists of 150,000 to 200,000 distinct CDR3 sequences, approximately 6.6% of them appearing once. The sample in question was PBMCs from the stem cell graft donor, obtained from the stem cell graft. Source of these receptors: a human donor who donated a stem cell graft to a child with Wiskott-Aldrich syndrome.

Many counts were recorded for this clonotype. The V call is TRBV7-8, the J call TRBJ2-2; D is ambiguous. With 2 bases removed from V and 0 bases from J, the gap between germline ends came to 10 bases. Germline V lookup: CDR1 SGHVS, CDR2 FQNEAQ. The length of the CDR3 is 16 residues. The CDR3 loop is CASSLMAEANTGELFF. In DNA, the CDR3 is TGTGCCAGCAGCTTAATGGCGGAAGCGAACACCGGGGAGCTGTTTTTT.

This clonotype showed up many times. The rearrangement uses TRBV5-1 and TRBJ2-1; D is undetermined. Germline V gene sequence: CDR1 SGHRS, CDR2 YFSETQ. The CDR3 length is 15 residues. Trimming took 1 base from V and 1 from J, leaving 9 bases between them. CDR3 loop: CASSLSLQSYNEQFF. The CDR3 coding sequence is TGCGCCAGCAGCTTGTCGTTACAGTCCTACAATGAGCAGTTCTTC.

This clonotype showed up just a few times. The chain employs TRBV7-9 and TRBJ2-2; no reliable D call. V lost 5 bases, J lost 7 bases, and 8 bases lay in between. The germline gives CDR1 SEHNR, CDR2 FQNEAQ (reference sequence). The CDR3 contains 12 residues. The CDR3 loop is CASSPERGELFF. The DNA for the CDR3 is TGTGCCAGCAGCCCAGAACGCGGGGAGCTGTTTTTT.

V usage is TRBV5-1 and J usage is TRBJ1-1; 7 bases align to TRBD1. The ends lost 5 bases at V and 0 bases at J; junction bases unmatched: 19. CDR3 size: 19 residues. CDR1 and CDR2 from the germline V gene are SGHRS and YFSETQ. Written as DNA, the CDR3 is TGCGCCAGCAGTAAACAAGGTGGGGACAGCCGACTTATGAACACTGAAGCTTTCTTT. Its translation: CASSKQGGDSRLMNTEAFF.

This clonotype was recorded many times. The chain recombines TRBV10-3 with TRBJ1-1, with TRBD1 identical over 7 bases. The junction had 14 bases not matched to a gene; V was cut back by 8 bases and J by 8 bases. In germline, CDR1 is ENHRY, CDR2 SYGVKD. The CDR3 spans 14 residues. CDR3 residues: CAIDRDGTQPEAFF. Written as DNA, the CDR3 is TGTGCCATCGACAGGGACGGTACTCAGCCGGAAGCTTTCTTT.

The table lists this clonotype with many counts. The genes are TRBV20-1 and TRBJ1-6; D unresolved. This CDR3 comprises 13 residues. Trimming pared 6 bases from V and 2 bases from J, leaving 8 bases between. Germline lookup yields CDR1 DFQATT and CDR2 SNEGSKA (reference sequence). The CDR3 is CSAPSTYNSPLHF. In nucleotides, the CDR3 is TGCAGTGCCCCAAGTACCTATAATTCACCCCTCCACTTT.

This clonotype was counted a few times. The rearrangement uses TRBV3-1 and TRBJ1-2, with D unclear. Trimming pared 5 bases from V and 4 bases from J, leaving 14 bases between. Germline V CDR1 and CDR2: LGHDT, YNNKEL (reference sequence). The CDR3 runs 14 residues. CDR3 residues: CASSLFQQIYGYTF. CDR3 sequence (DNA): TGTGCCAGCAGCTTATTTCAACAGATCTATGGCTACACCTTC. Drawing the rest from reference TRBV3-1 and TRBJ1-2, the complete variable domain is DTAVSQTPKYLVTQMGNDKSIKCEQNLGHDTMYWYKQDSKKFLKIMFSYNNKELIINETVPNRFSPKSPDKAHLNLHINSLELGDSAVYFCASSLFQQIYGYTFGSGTRLTVV.

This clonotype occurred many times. The CDR3 nucleotides are TGTGCCACCAGTGATACCGCCCCCGGGAGGATGCCAGATACGCAGTATTTT. Protein sequence: CATSDTAPGRMPDTQYF. The chain links TRBV24-1 to TRBJ2-3; 7 bases are a match to TRBD2. J lost 4 bases, V lost 3 bases, and 12 bases had no gene match. This CDR3 contains 17 residues. From germline, CDR1 is KGHDR and CDR2 SFDVKD.